This T cell receptor (beta chain) derives from a study of T cells of healthy individuals. This clonotype was detected only a few times. Trimming pared 4 bases from V and 4 bases from J, leaving 9 bases between. The CDR3 totals 14 residues. Germline V gene lookup returns CDR1 SGHRS and CDR2 YFSETQ. In TCRdb, the 5' RACE reads were re-called with MiXCR into one record per CDR3 protein. Of under 70,000 distinct CDR3 sequences in the sample, roughly 14% are singletons; the top ten hold roughly 16%. The V gene is TRBV5-1, the J gene TRBJ2-6; no clear D. This TCR was sampled from a human donor in good health. CDR3 sequence: CASSEDGGANVLTF. The CDR3 DNA reads as TGCGCCAGCAGCGAGGATGGGGGGGCCAACGTCCTGACTTTC.